Included here is one T cell receptor beta chain sequence, with context. The source of the sample is a study of blood T cell repertoires in COVID-19. Whole-study context: T cells, B-cell-depleted T cells, or PBMCs supplied cDNA or gDNA.

Produced via immunoSEQ multiplex PCR; TCRdb's table is partial and in-frame only. The table shows roughly 92,000 clones, with roughly 84% occurring only once. CDR3 length equals 16 residues. The V call is TRBV21-1, the J call TRBJ2-7; TRBD2 is the table's D call, not checked against the DNA. TRBV21-1 is a pseudogene locus. The sample was peripheral blood. The clonotype was recovered from a woman aged 80 or older with active or convalescent COVID-19. The CDR3 reads CASSKAPGTSHYEQYF. DNA for the CDR3: TGTGCCAGCAGCAAAGCCCCCGGGACTAGTCATTACGAGCAGTACTTC.